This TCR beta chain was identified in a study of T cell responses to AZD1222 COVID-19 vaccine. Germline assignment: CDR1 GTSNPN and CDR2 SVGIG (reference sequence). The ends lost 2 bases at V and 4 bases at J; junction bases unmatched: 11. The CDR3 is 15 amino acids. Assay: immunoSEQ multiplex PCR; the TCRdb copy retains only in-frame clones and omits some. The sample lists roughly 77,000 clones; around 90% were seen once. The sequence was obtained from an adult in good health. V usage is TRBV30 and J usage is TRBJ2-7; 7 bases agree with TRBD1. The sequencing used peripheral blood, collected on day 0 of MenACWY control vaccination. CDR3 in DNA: TGTGCCTGGAGTCCCCCAGGGGGATGGGTTTACGAGCAGTACTTC. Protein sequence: CAWSPPGGWVYEQYF.